This T cell receptor beta chain was obtained from a study of post-analysis software for immune sequencing data. About the study: Relapsing-remitting, secondary progressive and progressive-relapsing forms of multiple sclerosis all featured among disease courses. Study-level points and caveats: Patients had higher frequencies than controls of five TRBV segments, including TRBV5-6, TRBV5-1 and TRBV20-1.

As to this clonotype: As yet, its antigen is unknown.

Included in the TCR beta cDNA libraries were unique molecular identifiers. TCRdb fed the PCR reads into MiXCR, producing one record per CDR3 protein. The sample consists of some 160,000 distinct CDR3 sequences, around 36% of them appearing once. The CDR3 has 19 amino acids. Germline lookup yields CDR1 WNHNN and CDR2 SYGVQD (reference sequence). V shed 5 bases and J shed 6 bases, with 29 bases lying between them. The sequencing used blood, collected after autologous hematopoietic stem cell transplantation. The origin of this receptor is a girl aged 10 to 17 with multiple sclerosis. The V and J genes are TRBV10-1 and TRBJ1-5; D possibly corresponds to TRBD1 (5 bases). In DNA form, the CDR3 reads TGCGCCAGCAGTAGATCCCGCGGCCTTTTTCTACGCGGGGGTCAGCCCCAGCATTTT. Amino acids: CASSRSRGLFLRGGQPQHF.